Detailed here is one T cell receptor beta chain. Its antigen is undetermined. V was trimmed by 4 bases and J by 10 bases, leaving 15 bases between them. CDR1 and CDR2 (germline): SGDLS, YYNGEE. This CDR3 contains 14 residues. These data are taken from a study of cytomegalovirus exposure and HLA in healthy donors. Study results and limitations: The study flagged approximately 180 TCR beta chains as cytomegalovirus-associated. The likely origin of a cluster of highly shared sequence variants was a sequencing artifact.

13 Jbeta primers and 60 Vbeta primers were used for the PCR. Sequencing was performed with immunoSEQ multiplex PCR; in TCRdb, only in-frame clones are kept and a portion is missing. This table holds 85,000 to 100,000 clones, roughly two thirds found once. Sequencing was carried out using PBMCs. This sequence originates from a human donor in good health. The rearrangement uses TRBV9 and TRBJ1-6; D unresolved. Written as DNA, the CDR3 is TGTGCCAGCAGCCTGACCGGGTACGTGTCACCCCTCCACTTT. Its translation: CASSLTGYVSPLHF.